This T cell receptor beta chain is from a study of blood T cell repertoires in COVID-19. Study-wide context: Sites in the United States, Italy and Spain provided acute and convalescent COVID-19 samples.

The table came from immunoSEQ multiplex PCR; TCRdb's copy has only in-frame clones and leaves some out. The table lists around 99,000 clones, around three quarters of them singletons. The V gene's germline CDR1 is MNHEY and CDR2 SMNVEV (reference sequence). There are 14 residues in the CDR3. V was pared by 0 bases and J by 8 bases, with 4 bases of the junction left unmatched. This clone appeared a few times. The receptor's source is a man aged 45 to 65 who had recovered from COVID-19. V and J are TRBV27 and TRBJ1-2, with 9 bases lining up with TRBD1. The sequenced sample consisted of peripheral blood. This chain's CDR3 is CASSLSQGARGYTF. DNA of the CDR3: TGTGCCAGCAGTTTATCACAGGGGGCGCGGGGCTACACCTTC.